Below, 4 T cell receptor beta chains from the same sample are listed, as sequenced in a study of T cells after yellow fever vaccination. One entry per CDR3 protein, called by TCRdb with MiXCR from the 5' RACE reads. The sample lists about 170,000 distinct CDR3 sequences; approximately 9.9% were seen once. The material was CD8+ T cells sorted from PBMCs, obtained 15 days after the yellow fever booster vaccination. Receptors originate from a man between 18 and 35 years old who received the YFV17D yellow fever vaccine.

The rearrangement joins TRBV6-2 or TRBV6-3 to TRBJ1-5; D is ambiguous. Germline V lookup: CDR1 MNHEY, CDR2 SVGEGT. The CDR3 length is 15 residues. V lost 2 bases and J 2 bases, leaving 10 bases between the germline ends. CDR3 protein: CASSYMGMGNQPQHF. CDR3 coding DNA: TGTGCCAGCAGTTACATGGGGATGGGCAATCAGCCCCAGCATTTT.

V usage is TRBV30 and J usage is TRBJ1-5; tentatively, D is TRBD1 (6 bases). The CDR3 extends over 16 amino acids. V lost 0 bases to trimming and J lost 2 bases, with 14 bases between them. Germline CDR1 reads GTSNPN; CDR2 reads SVGIG (reference sequence). This CDR3 reads CAWSVKGRGGNQPQHF. The CDR3 DNA is TGTGCCTGGAGTGTAAAGGGCAGGGGAGGCAATCAGCCCCAGCATTTT.

This clonotype was counted a few times. The J gene is TRBJ2-2, the V gene TRBV9, with 9 bases matching TRBD2. With 0 bases clipped from V and 4 bases from J, the junction kept 7 bases outside the gene matches. The CDR3 is made up of 17 amino acids. CDR1 is SGDLS, CDR2 YYNGEE, per germline. The CDR3, as DNA: TGTGCCAGCAGCGTAGCGGCAAAGCGGGGGGCCACCGGGGAGCTGTTTTTT. Translated: CASSVAAKRGATGELFF.

This clonotype was counted ten times or more. The chain uses TRBV29-1 and TRBJ1-2; 8 positions agree with TRBD1. The V segment lost 4 bases and the J segment 0 bases; nucleotides outside the gene matches: 10. This CDR3 has 16 amino acids. From germline, CDR1 is SQVTM and CDR2 ANQGSEA. CDR3 bases: TGCAGCGTTGGTCGCGGACCGGGACAGGCTAACTATGGCTACACCTTC. Translated, it gives CSVGRGPGQANYGYTF.